These 4 T cell receptor beta chains came from one sample sequenced in a study of molecular identifiers for immune sequencing clone quantification. In TCRdb, the PCR reads were re-called with MiXCR into one record per CDR3 protein. The table includes hundreds of thousands of distinct CDR3 sequences, about 25% detected once. The source material was naive CD8+ T cells from blood, with Jurkat cell RNA spiked in. The sample's subset: FACS-sorted CD8+CD4-CCR7+CD45RA+ naive T cells. These receptors originate from a human donor in good health. Some libraries in this study had Jurkat cell RNA spiked in.

Only a few counts were recorded for this clonotype. The chain combines TRBV6-5 with TRBJ1-4; D perhaps matches TRBD1 (5 bases). Germline V gene lookup returns CDR1 MNHEY and CDR2 SVGAGI. V was cut by 5 bases and J by 8 bases, with 15 bases left in between. CDR3 size: 14 residues. Written as DNA, the CDR3 is TGTGCCAGCAGTCAGATGGTTGGGGGGGAAAAACTGTTTTTT. It codes for CASSQMVGGEKLFF.

In its sample, this clonotype was seen many times. This chain uses TRBV11-2 with TRBJ2-7; perhaps TRBD1 as D (5 bases). Germline V gene sequence: CDR1 SGHAT, CDR2 FQNNGV. The CDR3 spans 19 residues. Trimming shortened V by 5 bases and J by 4 bases, and 30 bases separated the two germline ends. CDR3: CASSPFPTGTQIPTYEQYF. CDR3 DNA sequence: TGTGCCAGCAGCCCGTTCCCTACAGGTACCCAAATCCCAACTTACGAGCAGTACTTC.

J is TRBJ1-6 and V is TRBV6-1, with D unclear. Germline CDR1 reads MNHNS; CDR2 reads SASEGT. The length of the CDR3 is 18 residues. Between the trimmed V and J ends, which lost 4 bases and 0 bases, there was a span of 16 bases. The CDR3 here is CASSVDQPGSSYNSPLHF. The CDR3 DNA sequence: TGTGCCAGCAGTGTTGATCAGCCGGGCAGCTCCTATAATTCACCCCTCCACTTT.

The sample holds a few counts of this clonotype. The genes are TRBV20-1 and TRBJ2-2; D gene ambiguous. The V gene's germline CDR1 is DFQATT and CDR2 SNEGSKA (reference sequence). The CDR3 is made up of 15 amino acids. V dropped 0 bases and J dropped 2 bases, with 10 bases sitting between them. The CDR3 sequence: CSARDPADNTGELFF. In nucleotides, the CDR3 is TGCAGTGCTAGAGACCCAGCCGATAACACCGGGGAGCTGTTTTTT.